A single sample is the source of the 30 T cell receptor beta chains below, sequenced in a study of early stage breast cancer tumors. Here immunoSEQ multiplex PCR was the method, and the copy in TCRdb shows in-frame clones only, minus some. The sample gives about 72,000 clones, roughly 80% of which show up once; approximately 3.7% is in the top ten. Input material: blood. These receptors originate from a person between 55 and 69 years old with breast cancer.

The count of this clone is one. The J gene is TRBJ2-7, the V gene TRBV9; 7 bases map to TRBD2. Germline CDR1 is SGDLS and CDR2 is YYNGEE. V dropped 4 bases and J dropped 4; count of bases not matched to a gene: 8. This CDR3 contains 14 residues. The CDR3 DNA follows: TGTGCCAGCAGCCCCTTGAGTAGCGGGTACGAGCAGTACTTC. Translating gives CASSPLSSGYEQYF.

The CDR3 here is CASSELAPSFSYSNQPQHF. CDR3 bases: TGTGCCAGCAGTGAATTGGCCCCCTCTTTTTCTTATAGCAATCAGCCCCAGCATTTT. This sequence joins TRBV6-1 and TRBJ1-5; D unclear. V lost 2 bases to trimming and J lost 0 bases, with 20 bases between them. Germline values: CDR1 MNHNS, CDR2 SASEGT. This CDR3 comprises 19 residues.

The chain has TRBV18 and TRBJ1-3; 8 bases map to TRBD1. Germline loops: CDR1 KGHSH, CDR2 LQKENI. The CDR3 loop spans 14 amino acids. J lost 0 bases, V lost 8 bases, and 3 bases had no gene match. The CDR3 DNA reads TGTGCCAGCACAGGGGGAGTCTCTGGAAACACCATATATTTT. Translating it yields CASTGGVSGNTIYF. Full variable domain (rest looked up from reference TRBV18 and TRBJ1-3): NAGVMQNPRHLVRRRGQEARLRCSPMKGHSHVYWYRQLPEEGLKFMVYLQKENIIDESGMPKERFSAEFPKEGPSILRIQQVVRGDSAAYFCASTGGVSGNTIYFGEGSWLTVV.

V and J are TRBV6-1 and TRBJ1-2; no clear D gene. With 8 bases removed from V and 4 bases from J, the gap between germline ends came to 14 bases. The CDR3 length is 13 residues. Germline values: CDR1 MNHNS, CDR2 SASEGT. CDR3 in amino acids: CASLDTFGYGYTF. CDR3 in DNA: TGTGCCAGCTTAGATACGTTCGGCTATGGCTACACCTTC.

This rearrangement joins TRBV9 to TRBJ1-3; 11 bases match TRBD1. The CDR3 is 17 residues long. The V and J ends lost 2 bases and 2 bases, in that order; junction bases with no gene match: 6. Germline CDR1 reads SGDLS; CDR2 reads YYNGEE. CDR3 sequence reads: CASSVAGTGGPGNTIYF. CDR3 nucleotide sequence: TGTGCCAGCAGCGTCGCCGGGACAGGGGGTCCTGGAAACACCATATATTTT. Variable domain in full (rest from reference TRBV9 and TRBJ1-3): DSGVTQTPKHLITATGQRVTLRCSPRSGDLSVYWYQQSLDQGLQFLIQYYNGEERAKGNILERFSAQQFPDLHSELNLSSLELGDSALYFCASSVAGTGGPGNTIYFGEGSWLTVV.

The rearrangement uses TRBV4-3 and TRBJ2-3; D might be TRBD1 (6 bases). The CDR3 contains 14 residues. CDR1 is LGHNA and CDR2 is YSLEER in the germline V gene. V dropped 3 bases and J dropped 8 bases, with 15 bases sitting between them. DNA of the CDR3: TGCGCCAGCAGCCAGGATGTCAGGGGCGGTACGCAGTATTTT. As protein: CASSQDVRGGTQYF.

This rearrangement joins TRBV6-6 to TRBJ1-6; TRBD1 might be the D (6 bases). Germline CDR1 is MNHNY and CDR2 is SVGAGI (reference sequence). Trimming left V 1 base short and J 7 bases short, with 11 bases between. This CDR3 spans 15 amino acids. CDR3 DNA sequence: TGTGCCAGCAGTTACTTCCCGGGACAAAATTCACCCCTCCACTTT. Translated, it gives CASSYFPGQNSPLHF.

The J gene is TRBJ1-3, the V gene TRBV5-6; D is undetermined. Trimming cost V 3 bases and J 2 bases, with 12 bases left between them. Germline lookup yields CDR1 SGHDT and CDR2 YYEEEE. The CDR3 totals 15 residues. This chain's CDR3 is CASSSGSRPGNTIYF. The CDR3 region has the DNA TGTGCCAGCAGCTCAGGTTCTCGACCTGGAAACACCATATATTTT.

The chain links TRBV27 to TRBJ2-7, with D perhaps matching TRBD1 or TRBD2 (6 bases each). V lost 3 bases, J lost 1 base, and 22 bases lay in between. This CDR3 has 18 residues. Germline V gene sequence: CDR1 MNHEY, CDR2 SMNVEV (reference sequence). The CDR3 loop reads CASSFYRGLEIRSYEQYF. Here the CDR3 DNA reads TGTGCCAGCAGTTTCTATCGGGGGCTCGAAATACGTTCCTACGAGCAGTACTTC.

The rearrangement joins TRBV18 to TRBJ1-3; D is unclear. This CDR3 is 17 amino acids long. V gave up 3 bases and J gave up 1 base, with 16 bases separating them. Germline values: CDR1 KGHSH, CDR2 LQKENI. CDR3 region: CASSPLRAAESGNTIYF. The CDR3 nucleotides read TGTGCCAGCTCACCCCTTCGGGCGGCAGAATCTGGAAACACCATATATTTT.

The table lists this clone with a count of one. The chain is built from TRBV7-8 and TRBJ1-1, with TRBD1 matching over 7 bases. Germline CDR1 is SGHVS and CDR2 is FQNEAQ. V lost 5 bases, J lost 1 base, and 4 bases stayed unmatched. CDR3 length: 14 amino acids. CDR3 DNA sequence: TGTGCCAGCAGCCAGGGGGTCGGGAACACTGAAGCTTTCTTT. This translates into CASSQGVGNTEAFF.

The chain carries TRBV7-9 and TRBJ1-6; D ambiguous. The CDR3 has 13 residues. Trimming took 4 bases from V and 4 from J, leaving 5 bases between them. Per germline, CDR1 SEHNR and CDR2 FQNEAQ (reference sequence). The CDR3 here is CASSSEYNSPLHF. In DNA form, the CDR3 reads TGTGCCAGCAGCTCTGAATATAATTCACCCCTCCACTTT.

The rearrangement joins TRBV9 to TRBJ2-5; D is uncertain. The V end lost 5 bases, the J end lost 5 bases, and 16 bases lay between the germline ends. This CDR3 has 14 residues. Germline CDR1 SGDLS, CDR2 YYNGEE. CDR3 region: CASRKGHAEETQYF. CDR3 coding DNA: TGTGCCAGCAGAAAGGGCCACGCAGAGGAGACCCAGTACTTC.

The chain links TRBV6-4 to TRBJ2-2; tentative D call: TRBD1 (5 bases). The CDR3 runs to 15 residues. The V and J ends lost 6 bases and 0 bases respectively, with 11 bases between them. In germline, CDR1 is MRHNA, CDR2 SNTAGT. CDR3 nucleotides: TGTGCCAGCAGCGCCCAGGGTCCGAACACCGGGGAGCTGTTTTTT. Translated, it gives CASSAQGPNTGELFF.

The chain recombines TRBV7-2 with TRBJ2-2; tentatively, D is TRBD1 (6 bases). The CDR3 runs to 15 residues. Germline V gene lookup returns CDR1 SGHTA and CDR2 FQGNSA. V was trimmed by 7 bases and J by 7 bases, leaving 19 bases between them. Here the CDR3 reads CASTVNRVWNGELFF. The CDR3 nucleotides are TGTGCCAGCACCGTAAACAGGGTTTGGAACGGGGAGCTGTTTTTT.

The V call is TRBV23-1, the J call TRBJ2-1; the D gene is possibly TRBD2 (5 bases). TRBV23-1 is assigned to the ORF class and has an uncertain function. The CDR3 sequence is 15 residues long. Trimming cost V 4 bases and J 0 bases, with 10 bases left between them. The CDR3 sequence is CASSLLGSSYNEQFF. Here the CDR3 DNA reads TGCGCCAGCAGTCTTTTGGGGAGCTCCTACAATGAGCAGTTCTTC.

The DNA of the CDR3 is TGTGCCAGCAGCGTAGCAATTTTGGCAGACTCCTACAATGAGCAGTTCTTC. As protein: CASSVAILADSYNEQFF. The chain links TRBV9 to TRBJ2-1; D remains ambiguous. Trimming left V 0 bases short and J 0 bases short, with 13 bases between. The germline V gene encodes CDR1 SGDLS and CDR2 YYNGEE. This CDR3 is built from 17 residues.

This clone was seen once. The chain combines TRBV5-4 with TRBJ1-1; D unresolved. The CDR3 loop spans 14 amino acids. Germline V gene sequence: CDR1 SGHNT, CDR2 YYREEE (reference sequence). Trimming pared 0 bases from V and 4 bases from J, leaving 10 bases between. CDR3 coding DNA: TGTGCCAGCAGCTTGGAGCAGCGGTCCACTGAAGCTTTCTTT. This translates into CASSLEQRSTEAFF.

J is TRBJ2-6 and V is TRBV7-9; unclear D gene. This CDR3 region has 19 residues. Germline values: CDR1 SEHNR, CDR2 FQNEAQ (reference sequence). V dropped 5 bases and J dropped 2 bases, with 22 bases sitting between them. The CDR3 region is CASSLHSSGLTPGANVLTF. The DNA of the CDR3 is TGTGCCAGCAGCCTTCACTCCTCCGGATTAACGCCTGGGGCCAACGTCCTGACTTTC.

CDR3 sequence reads: CASSADRGETQYF. CDR3 DNA sequence: TGTGCCAGCAGCGCGGACAGGGGGGAGACCCAGTACTTC. The chain is built from TRBV5-4 and TRBJ2-5; 10 nucleotides match TRBD1. The CDR3 length is 13 residues. Germline assignment: CDR1 SGHNT and CDR2 YYREEE (reference sequence). The V gene end was trimmed by 4 bases and the J gene end by 5 bases; junction bases not matched to a gene: 2.

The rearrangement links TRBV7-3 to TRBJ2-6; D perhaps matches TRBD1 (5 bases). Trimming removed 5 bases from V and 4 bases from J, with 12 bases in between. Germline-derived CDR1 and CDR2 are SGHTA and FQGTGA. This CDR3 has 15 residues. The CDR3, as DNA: TGTGCCAGCAGCCAACAGGTAACCGGGGCCAACGTCCTGACTTTC. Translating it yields CASSQQVTGANVLTF. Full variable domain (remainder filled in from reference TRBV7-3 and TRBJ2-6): GAGVSQTPSNKVTEKGKYVELRCDPISGHTALYWYRQSLGQGPEFLIYFQGTGAADDSGLPNDRFFAVRPEGSVSTLKIQRTERGDSAVYLCASSQQVTGANVLTFGAGSRLTVL.

The CDR3 spells CASSPGLAGGQVLNEQFF. The CDR3 coding sequence is TGCGCCAGCAGCCCGGGACTAGCGGGAGGGCAGGTCCTTAATGAGCAGTTCTTC. The chain couples TRBV4-1 to TRBJ2-1; TRBD2 matches 16 bases. Germline values: CDR1 MGHRA, CDR2 YSYEKL. This CDR3 is built from 18 residues. The trim removed 4 bases at V and 7 bases at J, leaving 10 bases unmatched.

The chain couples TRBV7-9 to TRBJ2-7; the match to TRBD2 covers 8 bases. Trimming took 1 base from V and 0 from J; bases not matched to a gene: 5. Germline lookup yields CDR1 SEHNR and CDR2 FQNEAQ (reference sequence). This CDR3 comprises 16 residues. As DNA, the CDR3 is TGTGCCAGCAGCTTAGAACTAGCGGTAAGCTCCTACGAGCAGTACTTC. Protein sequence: CASSLELAVSSYEQYF.

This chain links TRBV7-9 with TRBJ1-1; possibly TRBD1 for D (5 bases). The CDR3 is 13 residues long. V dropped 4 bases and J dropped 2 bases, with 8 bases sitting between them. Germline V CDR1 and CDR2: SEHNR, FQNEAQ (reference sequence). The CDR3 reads CASSWDGNTEAFF. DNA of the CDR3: TGTGCCAGCAGCTGGGACGGCAACACTGAAGCTTTCTTT. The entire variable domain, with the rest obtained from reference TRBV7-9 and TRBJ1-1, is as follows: DTGVSQNPRHKITKRGQNVTFRCDPISEHNRLYWYRQTLGQGPEFLTYFQNEAQLEKSRLLSDRFSAERPKGSFSTLEIQRTEQGDSAMYLCASSWDGNTEAFFGQGTRLTVV.

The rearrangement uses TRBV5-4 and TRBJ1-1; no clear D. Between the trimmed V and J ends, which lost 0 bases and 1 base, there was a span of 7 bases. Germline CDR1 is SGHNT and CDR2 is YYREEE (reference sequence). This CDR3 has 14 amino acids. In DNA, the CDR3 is TGTGCCAGCAGCTTGGCGGTCAGGAACACTGAAGCTTTCTTT. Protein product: CASSLAVRNTEAFF.

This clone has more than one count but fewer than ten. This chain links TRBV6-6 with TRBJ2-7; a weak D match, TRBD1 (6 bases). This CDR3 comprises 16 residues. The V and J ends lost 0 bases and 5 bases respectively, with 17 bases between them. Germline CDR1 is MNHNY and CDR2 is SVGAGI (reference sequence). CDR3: CASSYSPGHLTNEQYF. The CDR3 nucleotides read TGTGCCAGCAGTTACTCCCCGGGACACCTGACTAACGAGCAGTACTTC.

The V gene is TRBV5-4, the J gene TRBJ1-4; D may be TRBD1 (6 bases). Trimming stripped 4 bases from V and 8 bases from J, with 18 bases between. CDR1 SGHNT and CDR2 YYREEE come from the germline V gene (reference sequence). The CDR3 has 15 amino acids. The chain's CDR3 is CASSGGGAEQEKLFF. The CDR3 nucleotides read TGTGCCAGCAGCGGCGGGGGGGCTGAGCAGGAAAAACTGTTTTTT.

CDR3 loop: CASTDRGAADTQYF. Written as DNA, the CDR3 is TGTGCCAGCACCGACCGGGGAGCGGCAGATACGCAGTATTTT. The chain carries TRBV6-1 and TRBJ2-3; TRBD2 might be the D (5 bases). Germline-derived CDR1 and CDR2 are MNHNS and SASEGT. The CDR3 is made up of 14 amino acids. V was clipped by 7 bases and J by 4 bases, with 15 bases between them.

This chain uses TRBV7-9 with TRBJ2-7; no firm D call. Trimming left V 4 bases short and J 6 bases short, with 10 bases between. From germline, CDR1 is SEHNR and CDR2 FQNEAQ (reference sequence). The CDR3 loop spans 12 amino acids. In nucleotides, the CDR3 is TGTGCCAGCAGCTCCAGCAGCACCGAGCAGTACTTC. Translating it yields CASSSSSTEQYF. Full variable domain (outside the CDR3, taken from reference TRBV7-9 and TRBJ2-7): DTGVSQNPRHKITKRGQNVTFRCDPISEHNRLYWYRQTLGQGPEFLTYFQNEAQLEKSRLLSDRFSAERPKGSFSTLEIQRTEQGDSAMYLCASSSSSTEQYFGPGTRLTVT.

CDR3 coding DNA: TGTGCCACCAGCAGAGGACAGGGAGTAGAGACCCAGTACTTC. Protein product: CATSRGQGVETQYF. The chain recombines TRBV15 with TRBJ2-5; 7 bases are shared with TRBD1. CDR3 size: 14 residues. From germline, CDR1 is LNHNV and CDR2 YYDKDF (reference sequence). V gave up 1 base and J gave up 4 bases; unmatched junction bases: 3.